The 27 T cell receptor beta chains listed next were all sequenced from one sample in a study of T cell repertoires in cytomegalovirus infection. These receptors have no identified antigens. Via MiXCR, TCRdb re-called the reads, giving one row per CDR3 protein. The repertoire holds approximately 910,000 distinct CDR3 sequences, with 25% to 40% as singletons. Here the sequenced sample was cultured CD8+ T cells from PBMCs, taken from culture after CMV antigen stimulation. Every receptor here comes from a human donor in good health (CMV status not recorded). Some clones in this sample may be carry-over from other donors' samples.

This clonotype has a handful of counts. The chain employs TRBV10-2 and TRBJ2-3; 9 positions agree with TRBD2. The CDR3 is 14 residues long. J was trimmed by 6 bases and V by 6 bases; bases with no gene match: 7. Germline V gives CDR1 WSHSY, CDR2 SAAADI. CDR3 loop: CASRYGTSRDTQYF. The CDR3 DNA is TGCGCCAGCAGGTACGGGACTAGCAGGGATACGCAGTATTTT.

The genes are TRBV7-9 and TRBJ2-1; TRBD1 agrees at 7 bases. Germline V gene data show CDR1 as SEHNR and CDR2 as FQNEAQ (reference sequence). There are 17 residues in the CDR3. J was trimmed by 0 bases and V by 3 bases; bases with no gene match: 8. CDR3 nucleotide sequence: TGTGCCAGCAGCTTTGGGGCAGGGGGACCCTCCTACAATGAGCAGTTCTTC. Protein: CASSFGAGGPSYNEQFF.

There are a few counts of this clonotype. V gene TRBV7-9 combines with J gene TRBJ1-3; D gene ambiguous. Between the trimmed V and J ends, which lost 1 base and 2 bases, there was a span of 12 bases. Germline V gene data show CDR1 as SEHNR and CDR2 as FQNEAQ (reference sequence). The CDR3 length is 16 residues. The CDR3, as DNA: TGTGCCAGCAGCTTAGATGGACCCGGCCCTGGAAACACCATATATTTT. Translation gives CASSLDGPGPGNTIYF.

The rearrangement uses TRBV7-3 and TRBJ2-2, with D possibly matching TRBD1 (6 bases). Germline V CDR1 and CDR2: SGHTA, FQGTGA. CDR3 length: 15 amino acids. V lost 4 bases and J 5 bases, leaving 14 bases between the germline ends. DNA for the CDR3: TGTGCCAGCAGCTCGGGACAAGTAAGGACCGGGGAGCTGTTTTTT. It is translated as CASSSGQVRTGELFF. The full variable domain, rest sourced from reference TRBV7-3 and TRBJ2-2, is GAGVSQTPSNKVTEKGKYVELRCDPISGHTALYWYRQSLGQGPEFLIYFQGTGAADDSGLPNDRFFAVRPEGSVSTLKIQRTERGDSAVYLCASSSGQVRTGELFFGEGSRLTVL.

The gene calls are TRBV7-1 and TRBJ1-6; the D is unclear. TRBV7-1 is an ORF, with its function uncertain. V lost 5 bases, J lost 6 bases, and 14 bases lay in between. The CDR3 runs to 15 residues. The DNA of the CDR3 is TGTGCCAGCAGCCAATCTGAGGGCTTTAATTCACCCCTCCACTTT. Its translation: CASSQSEGFNSPLHF.

Ten or more counts support this clonotype. The rearrangement joins TRBV7-9 to TRBJ2-2; 7 nucleotides agree with TRBD1. The CDR3 totals 15 residues. Losses at the gene ends were 3 bases for V and 5 bases for J; bases not matched to a gene: 6. Germline CDR1 and CDR2: SEHNR and FQNEAQ (reference sequence). In DNA form, the CDR3 reads TGTGCCAGCAGCTTCGCAGGGGGACATACCGGGGAGCTGTTTTTT. Residues: CASSFAGGHTGELFF.

The chain couples TRBV6-1 to TRBJ2-1, with 11 bases lining up with TRBD2. CDR1 is MNHNS, CDR2 SASEGT, per germline. This CDR3 comprises 15 residues. V was pared by 7 bases and J by 6 bases, with 8 bases of the junction left unmatched. CDR3 loop: CASMLLAGEFNEQFF. CDR3 sequence (DNA): TGTGCCAGCATGCTACTAGCGGGGGAGTTCAATGAGCAGTTCTTC.

J is TRBJ1-2 and V is TRBV10-2, with TRBD1 matching over 8 bases. Germline V gene sequence: CDR1 WSHSY, CDR2 SAAADI. Unmatched junction bases numbered 6, after V lost 8 bases and J lost 4 bases. This CDR3 is 13 amino acids long. Here the CDR3 reads CASLGQAIYGYTF. The CDR3, as DNA: TGCGCCAGCCTGGGACAGGCCATCTATGGCTACACCTTC.

The chain recombines TRBV10-3 with TRBJ2-1, with 10 bases lining up with TRBD2. Trimming took 8 bases from V and 4 from J; bases not matched to a gene: 5. CDR1 and CDR2 (germline): ENHRY, SYGVKD. This CDR3 contains 14 residues. The CDR3 DNA reads TGTGCCATCCATAGCGGGGGGCTTTACAATGAGCAGTTCTTC. It encodes CAIHSGGLYNEQFF.

The chain recombines TRBV12-3 or TRBV12-4 with TRBJ2-1, with D maybe TRBD2 (7 bases). CDR3 length: 16 amino acids. Trimming shortened V by 6 bases and J by 2 bases, and 17 bases separated the two germline ends. CDR3 region: CASSSHAGATYNEQFF. The CDR3, as DNA: TGTGCCAGCAGCTCCCATGCGGGGGCTACCTACAATGAGCAGTTCTTC.

This chain joins TRBV4-2 and TRBJ1-1, with no clear D. Between the trimmed V and J ends, which lost 0 bases and 6 bases, there was a span of 14 bases. This CDR3 spans 15 amino acids. Germline V gene sequence: CDR1 LGHNA, CDR2 YNFKEQ. The CDR3 nucleotides read TGTGCCAGCAGCCAAGATTCAGCGTTGGATCCTGAAGCTTTCTTT. Protein product: CASSQDSALDPEAFF.

The V call is TRBV28, the J call TRBJ2-7; a weak D match, TRBD2 (5 bases). V was trimmed by 3 bases and J by 6 bases, leaving 12 bases between them. The CDR3 runs to 13 residues. CDR1 and CDR2 from the germline V gene are MDHEN and SYDVKM. CDR3 residues: CASSLAGRVEQYF. The CDR3 DNA is TGTGCCAGCAGTTTGGCGGGTAGGGTCGAGCAGTACTTC.

This clonotype was observed a handful of times. The genes are TRBV6-5 and TRBJ1-1; D is undetermined. The germline V and J ends were trimmed by 2 bases and 0 bases, with 13 bases remaining between them. Germline CDR1 MNHEY, CDR2 SVGAGI. The CDR3 runs to 16 residues. CDR3 nucleotide sequence: TGTGCCAGCAGTTACCTGAGGTGGCAGCTGAACACTGAAGCTTTCTTT. Protein sequence: CASSYLRWQLNTEAFF.

This clonotype was observed a few times. This chain uses TRBV14 with TRBJ2-3; the D gene is possibly TRBD2 (6 bases). The CDR3 is 20 amino acids. The germline V gene encodes CDR1 SGHDN and CDR2 FVKESK. Between the trimmed V and J ends, which lost 1 base and 2 bases, there was a span of 25 bases. CDR3 sequence: CASSQVRRGQTDLSTDTQYF. The CDR3 nucleotides are TGTGCCAGCAGCCAAGTACGGCGGGGTCAGACCGACCTCTCCACAGATACGCAGTATTTT. Using reference TRBV14 and TRBJ2-3 for the parts outside the CDR3, the full variable domain is EAGVTQFPSHSVIEKGQTVTLRCDPISGHDNLYWYRRVMGKEIKFLLHFVKESKQDESGMPNNRFLAERTGGTYSTLKVQPAELEDSGVYFCASSQVRRGQTDLSTDTQYFGPGTRLTVL.

The chain employs TRBV27 and TRBJ2-5, with 7 bases matching TRBD1. The CDR3 has 13 residues. After removal of 8 bases from V and 4 bases from J, the junction contained 7 bases not matched to a gene. CDR1 and CDR2 from the germline V gene are MNHEY and SMNVEV (reference sequence). The CDR3 sequence is CASLPAGGETQYF. Written as DNA, the CDR3 is TGTGCCAGCCTACCGGCAGGGGGAGAGACCCAGTACTTC.

This clonotype has only a few counts. Here the CDR3 reads CASRQIGTEAFF. DNA for the CDR3: TGTGCCAGCCGACAGATCGGCACTGAAGCTTTCTTT. The chain is built from TRBV6-2 or TRBV6-3 and TRBJ1-1, with a weak D call TRBD1 (5 bases). The ends were cut back, 8 bases at V and 4 bases at J, with 11 bases in the middle. The CDR3 loop spans 12 amino acids. Germline V gives CDR1 MNHEY, CDR2 SVGEGT.

This clonotype was counted a few times. The DNA of the CDR3 is TGTGCCAGCAGTTACTTGGCAGACGATACTCAGCCCCAGCATTTT. It translates to CASSYLADDTQPQHF. The chain links TRBV6-2 or TRBV6-3 to TRBJ1-5, with D unclear. Trimming removed 1 base at V and 6 bases at J, with 13 bases between. The CDR3 contains 15 residues. Per germline, CDR1 MNHEY and CDR2 SVGEGT.

This clonotype was seen once. The junction shows a germline mismatch at one end, possibly a read error. This sequence joins TRBV7-3 and TRBJ1-1; D remains ambiguous. The CDR3 has 15 residues. Germline values: CDR1 SGHTA, CDR2 FQGTGA. CDR3 nucleotide sequence: TGTGTCAGCAGCCGGATGGAGGAATTGAACACTGAAGCTTTCTTT. Protein product: CVSSRMEELNTEAFF.

The chain combines TRBV28 with TRBJ1-6; D not certain. This CDR3 is 12 amino acids long. Trimming removed 6 bases from V and 7 bases from J, with 7 bases in between. Germline-derived CDR1 and CDR2 are MDHEN and SYDVKM. Here the CDR3 reads CASRGSNSPLHF. Written as DNA, the CDR3 is TGTGCCAGCAGGGGGTCGAATTCACCCCTCCACTTT. The variable domain in full, with the rest retrieved from reference TRBV28 and TRBJ1-6, is DVKVTQSSRYLVKRTGEKVFLECVQDMDHENMFWYRQDPGLGLRLIYFSYDVKMKEKGDIPEGYSVSREKKERFSLILESASTNQTSMYLCASRGSNSPLHFGNGTRLTVT.

The rearrangement links TRBV5-1 to TRBJ1-1, with 7 bases matching TRBD1. J lost 1 base, V lost 2 bases, and 5 bases had no gene match. The CDR3 runs 15 residues. Germline V lookup: CDR1 SGHRS, CDR2 YFSETQ. In DNA form, the CDR3 reads TGCGCCAGCAGCTTCGCAGGGGGAGAGAACACTGAAGCTTTCTTT. Protein: CASSFAGGENTEAFF.

This clonotype was detected ten times or more. The chain uses TRBV10-3 and TRBJ2-1, with TRBD1 as a possible D gene (6 bases). V was shortened by 5 bases and J by 5 bases, with 16 bases between the two germline ends. The CDR3 sequence is 15 residues long. CDR1 and CDR2 (germline): ENHRY, SYGVKD. This chain's CDR3 is CAISRRQGSDNEQFF. The CDR3, as DNA: TGTGCCATCAGTCGAAGGCAGGGGTCAGACAATGAGCAGTTCTTC.

This clonotype was detected ten times or more. The V and J genes are TRBV7-2 and TRBJ2-7; 7 bases map to TRBD1. With 5 bases clipped from V and 2 bases from J, the junction kept 6 bases outside the gene matches. Germline V lookup: CDR1 SGHTA, CDR2 FQGNSA. CDR3 length: 14 residues. CDR3 sequence: CASSPTGVTYEQYF. CDR3 coding DNA: TGTGCCAGCAGCCCAACAGGGGTAACCTACGAGCAGTACTTC.

The chain carries TRBV12-3 or TRBV12-4 and TRBJ1-2; no firm D call. The CDR3 totals 12 residues. V lost 5 bases and J 4 bases, leaving 8 bases between the germline ends. The DNA of the CDR3 is TGTGCCAGCAGTCAGCAACTCTATGGCTACACCTTC. It codes for CASSQQLYGYTF.

The table lists this clonotype with a few counts. V gene TRBV27 combines with J gene TRBJ2-7, with D maybe TRBD1 (6 bases). Trimming removed 5 bases from V and 9 bases from J, with 17 bases in between. The CDR3 length is 13 residues. Germline assignment: CDR1 MNHEY and CDR2 SMNVEV (reference sequence). The CDR3 spells CASSKRTAWGQYF. CDR3 nucleotide sequence: TGTGCCAGCAGTAAAAGGACAGCGTGGGGGCAGTACTTC.

The rearrangement links TRBV6-2 or TRBV6-3 to TRBJ1-5; TRBD1 might be the D (6 bases). Germline CDR1 reads MNHEY; CDR2 reads SVGEGT. The CDR3 is 14 residues long. V shed 8 bases and J shed 3 bases, with 14 bases lying between them. CDR3 in amino acids: CASCPRGYNQPQHF. In nucleotides, the CDR3 is TGTGCCAGCTGTCCCAGGGGCTACAATCAGCCCCAGCATTTT.

A few counts support this clonotype. In DNA form, the CDR3 reads TGTGCCAGCCCAGGGAGGGCAGGGGGCACAGATACGCAGTATTTT. Protein sequence: CASPGRAGGTDTQYF. The chain uses TRBV6-1 and TRBJ2-3; D possibly corresponds to TRBD2 (7 bases). Deletions cut 8 bases from V and 1 base from J, with 16 bases between. CDR3 size: 15 residues. Germline CDR1 reads MNHNS; CDR2 reads SASEGT.

The chain recombines TRBV2 with TRBJ2-3, with TRBD2 matching over 7 bases. This CDR3 has 17 amino acids. Germline assignment: CDR1 SNHLY and CDR2 FYNNEI. J gave up 2 bases and V 8 bases, and 16 bases lay outside the gene matches. CDR3 nucleotide sequence: TGTGCCAGCTGGGGCCCTGAGCGGGGAGAATACACAGATACGCAGTATTTT. This translates into CASWGPERGEYTDTQYF.